One sample yielded the 6 T cell receptor beta chains listed below, sequenced in a study of cytomegalovirus exposure and HLA in healthy donors. The primer mix had 60 Vbeta and 13 Jbeta primers. The assay was immunoSEQ multiplex PCR, and TCRdb's table has in-frame clones only and misses some. The sample shows around 280,000 clones, roughly 90% of them seen only once. Specimen: PBMCs. These receptors came from a woman under 30 in good health and CMV-seronegative.

V gene TRBV19 combines with J gene TRBJ2-7; 10 nucleotides line up with TRBD1. The CDR3 has 16 amino acids. CDR1 is LNHDA and CDR2 is SQIVND in the germline V gene (reference sequence). The V gene end was trimmed by 2 bases and the J gene end by 2 bases; junction bases not matched to a gene: 6. The CDR3 sequence: CASSIISGTGAYEQYF. CDR3 in DNA: TGTGCCAGTAGTATAATATCCGGGACAGGGGCCTACGAGCAGTACTTC.

The CDR3 spells CASSVGVNTEAFF. The CDR3 bases are TGTGCCAGCTCGGTAGGAGTGAACACTGAAGCTTTCTTT. The rearrangement links TRBV6-5 to TRBJ1-1; D is unresolved. The CDR3 contains 13 residues. Germline V gives CDR1 MNHEY, CDR2 SVGAGI. Between the trimmed V and J ends, which lost 8 bases and 0 bases, there was a span of 10 bases.

The CDR3 loop reads CASSEGTGFYGYTF. The CDR3 DNA reads TGTGCCAGCAGTGAGGGTACGGGATTCTATGGCTACACCTTC. The rearrangement uses TRBV25-1 and TRBJ1-2; D ambiguous. V lost 3 bases to trimming and J lost 4 bases, with 12 bases between them. Germline loops: CDR1 MGHDK, CDR2 SYGVNS. The CDR3 spans 14 residues.

This clone has just one count. The V and J genes are TRBV2 and TRBJ1-1; 8 positions agree with TRBD1. Per the germline V gene, CDR1 is SNHLY and CDR2 is FYNNEI. CDR3 size: 15 residues. The junction had 7 bases not matched to a gene; V was cut back by 7 bases and J by 0 bases. The CDR3 DNA reads TGTGCCAGCAACGCCGGACAGGGTGTGAACACTGAAGCTTTCTTT. It is translated as CASNAGQGVNTEAFF.

This chain uses TRBV9 with TRBJ1-3; the match to TRBD1 covers 10 bases. CDR1 is SGDLS and CDR2 is YYNGEE in the germline V gene. J lost 4 bases, V lost 3 bases, and 7 bases had no gene match. CDR3 length: 16 residues. CDR3 sequence: CASSAPGQGPGNTIYF. As DNA, the CDR3 is TGTGCCAGCAGCGCGCCGGGACAGGGGCCCGGAAACACCATATATTTT.

For the CDR3, the DNA is TGCAGCGTTGACGCAGGGCCGGTCGAGCAGTACTTC. As protein: CSVDAGPVEQYF. This chain links TRBV29-1 with TRBJ2-7; D may be TRBD1 (5 bases). CDR3 size: 12 residues. Trimming cost V 3 bases and J 6 bases, with 12 bases left between them. Per germline, CDR1 SQVTM and CDR2 ANQGSEA.